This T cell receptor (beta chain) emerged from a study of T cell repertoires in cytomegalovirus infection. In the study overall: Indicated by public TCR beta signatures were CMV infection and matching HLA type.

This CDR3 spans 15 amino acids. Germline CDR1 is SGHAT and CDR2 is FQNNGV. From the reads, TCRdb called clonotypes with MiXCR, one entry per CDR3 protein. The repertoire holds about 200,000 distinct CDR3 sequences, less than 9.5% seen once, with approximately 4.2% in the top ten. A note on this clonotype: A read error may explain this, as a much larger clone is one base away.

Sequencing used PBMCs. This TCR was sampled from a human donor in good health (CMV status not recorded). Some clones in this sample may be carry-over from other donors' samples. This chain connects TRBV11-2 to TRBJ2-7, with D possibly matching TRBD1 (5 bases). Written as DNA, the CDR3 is TGTGTCAGCAGGGCACTAATGGTAGGCGCCTACGAGCAGTACTTC. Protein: CVSRALMVGAYEQYF. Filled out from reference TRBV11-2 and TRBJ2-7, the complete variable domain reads EAGVAQSPRYKIIEKRQSVAFWCNPISGHATLYWYQQILGQGPKLLIQFQNNGVVDDSQLPKDRFSAERLKGVDSTLKIQPAKLEDSAVYLCVSRALMVGAYEQYFGPGTRLTVT.